The 27 T cell receptor beta chains listed next were all sequenced from one sample in a study of T cell responses to AZD1222 COVID-19 vaccine. Data came from immunoSEQ multiplex PCR; TCRdb stores just in-frame clones and leaves some out. The table shows around 130,000 clones, with 80% to 90% occurring only once. The sequences come from peripheral blood, collected 28 days after the second AZD1222 dose. The receptors were gathered from an adult who received the AZD1222 COVID-19 vaccine.

The V call is TRBV7-2, the J call TRBJ1-5; D uncertain. The CDR3 extends over 12 amino acids. The V end was cut by 3 bases, the J end by 6 bases, with 6 bases between. The germline V gene has CDR1 SGHTA and CDR2 FQGNSA. CDR3 amino acids: CASSFPSQPQHF. The DNA for the CDR3 is TGTGCCAGCAGCTTTCCGAGTCAGCCCCAGCATTTT.

This chain joins TRBV5-4 and TRBJ2-5; tentatively, D is TRBD2 (5 bases). V dropped 1 base and J dropped 5 bases, with 12 bases sitting between them. Germline CDR1 and CDR2: SGHNT and YYREEE (reference sequence). The CDR3 is 14 amino acids. This CDR3 is CASSLLSGEETQYF. CDR3 DNA: TGTGCCAGCAGCTTGCTTTCCGGGGAGGAGACCCAGTACTTC.

Only one count was recorded for this clone. This chain joins TRBV3-1 (or the pseudogene TRBV3-2) and TRBJ1-3; D call uncertain. The CDR3 loop spans 14 amino acids. Trimming took 1 base from V and 7 from J, leaving 11 bases between them. The germline gives CDR1 LGHDT, CDR2 YNNKEL (reference sequence). Here the CDR3 reads CASSQGDIENTIYF. The CDR3 region has the DNA TGTGCCAGCAGCCAAGGCGACATTGAGAACACCATATATTTT.

The chain uses TRBV19 and TRBJ2-7; TRBD1 might be the D (6 bases). The CDR3 totals 15 residues. Trimming removed 4 bases at V and 2 bases at J, with 15 bases between. Per germline, CDR1 LNHDA and CDR2 SQIVND (reference sequence). CDR3 residues: CASSKTPGTTYEQYF. The CDR3 nucleotides are TGTGCCAGTAGTAAAACCCCCGGGACAACCTACGAGCAGTACTTC.

The chain has TRBV19 and TRBJ1-2; 10 bases are shared with TRBD1. CDR1 and CDR2 (germline): LNHDA, SQIVND (reference sequence). The CDR3 sequence is 14 residues long. J lost 8 bases, V lost 7 bases, and 10 bases had no gene match. CDR3 region: CASNHWGTGEGYTF. The CDR3 region has the DNA TGTGCCAGTAACCATTGGGGGACAGGGGAAGGCTACACCTTC.

The rearrangement links TRBV27 to TRBJ2-7; 10 nucleotides line up with TRBD1. Looked up from germline, CDR1 is MNHEY and CDR2 is SMNVEV (reference sequence). Trimming removed 3 bases from V and 4 bases from J; junction bases left unmatched: 6. The CDR3 sequence is 15 residues long. CDR3 bases: TGTGCCAGCAGTTTTCAGGGACAGGGGAGGTACGAGCAGTACTTC. It codes for CASSFQGQGRYEQYF.

The chain links TRBV5-6 to TRBJ2-1, with D possibly TRBD2 on 6 matching bases. Looked up from germline, CDR1 is SGHDT and CDR2 is YYEEEE. V was pared by 0 bases and J by 14 bases, with 18 bases between. This CDR3 is built from 14 residues. CDR3 nucleotides: TGTGCCAGCAGCTTGGTACCCCGGACTACCGGGGAGTTCTTC. Translation: CASSLVPRTTGEFF.

The chain combines TRBV30 with TRBJ1-3, with D uncertain. Trimming removed 2 bases from V and 0 bases from J, with 14 bases in between. This CDR3 is 16 amino acids long. Germline V gene data show CDR1 as GTSNPN and CDR2 as SVGIG (reference sequence). The CDR3: CAWSPLNYYSGNTIYF. The CDR3 DNA reads TGTGCCTGGAGTCCCCTAAACTACTACTCTGGAAACACCATATATTTT.

With regard to this clone: At one end, the junction sequence differs from germline, possibly due to a read error. The V call is TRBV29-1, the J call TRBJ2-1; weak D call: TRBD2 (5 bases). The germline V gene encodes CDR1 SQVTM and CDR2 ANQGSEA. CDR3 length: 11 residues. The CDR3 DNA reads as TGTTCGTACGGGGTGTACAATGAGCAGTTCTTC. Its translation: CSYGVYNEQFF.

The V gene is TRBV11-2, the J gene TRBJ2-7; 7 positions agree with TRBD1. J lost 3 bases, V lost 2 bases, and 13 bases had no gene match. The germline CDR1 and CDR2 sequences are SGHAT and FQNNGV. This CDR3 is built from 17 residues. CDR3 loop: CASSLTRLSRGFYEQYF. The CDR3 nucleotides read TGTGCCAGCAGCTTAACCCGCTTGAGCAGGGGGTTCTACGAGCAGTACTTC.

The chain couples TRBV19 to TRBJ2-1, with D perhaps given as TRBD1 or TRBD2 (5 bases each). This CDR3 has 15 amino acids. The V end lost 3 bases, the J end lost 7 bases, and 16 bases lay between the germline ends. Germline values: CDR1 LNHDA, CDR2 SQIVND (reference sequence). CDR3 in DNA: TGTGCCAGTAGTATCATAGGGACCCTGCTGAATGAGCAGTTCTTC. This sequence encodes CASSIIGTLLNEQFF.

The V call is TRBV6-5, the J call TRBJ1-2; D remains ambiguous. The CDR3 sequence is 14 residues long. CDR1 and CDR2 from the germline V gene are MNHEY and SVGAGI. V gave up 6 bases and J gave up 2 bases, with 13 bases separating them. The CDR3 here is CASRTTGRNYGYTF. CDR3 bases: TGTGCCAGCAGGACAACGGGGAGGAACTATGGCTACACCTTC.

This chain joins TRBV18 and TRBJ1-3; D is unclear. The CDR3 consists of 15 residues. Germline assignment: CDR1 KGHSH and CDR2 LQKENI. Trimming left V 3 bases short and J 2 bases short, with 11 bases between. The CDR3 protein is CASSPGGRPGNTIYF. The CDR3 bases are TGTGCCAGCTCACCCGGTGGCAGACCTGGAAACACCATATATTTT. Filled out from reference TRBV18 and TRBJ1-3, the complete variable domain reads NAGVMQNPRHLVRRRGQEARLRCSPMKGHSHVYWYRQLPEEGLKFMVYLQKENIIDESGMPKERFSAEFPKEGPSILRIQQVVRGDSAAYFCASSPGGRPGNTIYFGEGSWLTVV.

The chain is built from TRBV6-5 and TRBJ2-5; D call uncertain. The CDR3 spans 12 residues. The germline CDR1 and CDR2 sequences are MNHEY and SVGAGI. V was cut by 7 bases and J by 5 bases, with 11 bases left in between. CDR3 sequence (DNA): TGTGCCAGCAAAAGCGTCGGCGAGACCCAGTACTTC. Protein: CASKSVGETQYF.

V is TRBV6-5 and J is TRBJ2-6; D possibly matches TRBD1 or TRBD2 (5 bases each). Trimming pared 2 bases from V and 2 bases from J, leaving 7 bases between. The CDR3 contains 15 residues. Germline CDR1 is MNHEY and CDR2 is SVGAGI. In DNA form, the CDR3 reads TGTGCCAGCAGTTACGGGGGTGCTGGGGCCAACGTCCTGACTTTC. This gives the protein CASSYGGAGANVLTF.

The genes are TRBV6-6 and TRBJ2-2; TRBD2 is a possible D gene (7 bases). CDR1 and CDR2 from the germline V gene are MNHNY and SVGAGI (reference sequence). The V end was cut by 5 bases, the J end by 5 bases, with 18 bases between. This CDR3 region has 16 residues. The CDR3 DNA reads TGTGCCAGCAGTGGCCATCGGGGGGCGGGAACCGGGGAGCTGTTTTTT. Residues: CASSGHRGAGTGELFF.

This clone occurred once. V usage is TRBV19 and J usage is TRBJ1-4; TRBD1 is a possible D gene (5 bases). Between the trimmed V and J ends, which lost 6 bases and 7 bases, there was a span of 15 bases. There are 14 residues in the CDR3. In germline, CDR1 is LNHDA, CDR2 SQIVND (reference sequence). The CDR3 DNA reads as TGTGCCAGTAGCTCCAGGGTGGGAGGTGAAAAACTGTTTTTT. It is translated as CASSSRVGGEKLFF.

This chain links TRBV9 with TRBJ2-3, with 7 bases aligning to TRBD2. Germline V gene lookup returns CDR1 SGDLS and CDR2 YYNGEE. This CDR3 has 16 amino acids. Trimming took 2 bases from V and 4 from J; bases not matched to a gene: 10. The CDR3 DNA reads as TGTGCCAGCAGCGTGAGACTAGCCGGATCCGCAGATACGCAGTATTTT. Protein sequence: CASSVRLAGSADTQYF.

The J gene is TRBJ2-3, the V gene TRBV4-2, with D perhaps TRBD1 (5 bases). V was trimmed by 1 base and J by 2 bases, leaving 10 bases between them. The CDR3 covers 15 residues. CDR1 and CDR2 (germline): LGHNA, YNFKEQ. CDR3 residues: CASSQARADTDTQYF. In DNA form, the CDR3 reads TGTGCCAGCAGCCAAGCCAGGGCTGACACAGATACGCAGTATTTT.

This clone was observed a single time. The chain has TRBV18 and TRBJ1-4; TRBD1 is a possible D gene (6 bases). The length of the CDR3 is 12 residues. Germline values: CDR1 KGHSH, CDR2 LQKENI. V was cut by 6 bases and J by 8 bases, with 10 bases left in between. This CDR3 reads CASSQGHEKLFF. CDR3 nucleotides: TGTGCCAGCTCCCAGGGACACGAAAAACTGTTTTTT.

CDR3 residues: CASSPSGVLKNIQYF. Written as DNA, the CDR3 is TGTGCCAGCAGTCCCTCCGGGGTCCTCAAAAACATTCAGTACTTC. This chain uses TRBV6-5 with TRBJ2-4; D perhaps matches TRBD2 (5 bases). V shed 5 bases and J shed 3 bases, with 14 bases lying between them. The V gene's germline CDR1 is MNHEY and CDR2 SVGAGI. The CDR3 runs 15 residues.

The rearrangement uses TRBV27 and TRBJ1-2, with D possibly being TRBD1 (5 bases). V shed 5 bases and J shed 4 bases, with 11 bases lying between them. The CDR3 runs to 13 residues. Germline CDR1 and CDR2: MNHEY and SMNVEV (reference sequence). The CDR3 nucleotides are TGTGCCAGCAGTGTCGGGAGGGGCTATGGCTACACCTTC. This translates into CASSVGRGYGYTF.

The chain couples TRBV5-6 to TRBJ1-2, with D possibly being TRBD1 (6 bases). The CDR3 consists of 13 residues. In germline, CDR1 is SGHDT, CDR2 YYEEEE. Trimming took off 4 bases at V and 4 bases at J, with 11 bases between the two ends. The CDR3 sequence: CASSADSSYGYTF. DNA of the CDR3: TGTGCCAGCAGCGCGGACAGCTCCTATGGCTACACCTTC.

This chain links TRBV7-8 with TRBJ2-5, with D hard to call. Per the germline V gene, CDR1 is SGHVS and CDR2 is FQNEAQ. Between the trimmed V and J ends, which lost 2 bases and 5 bases, there was a span of 12 bases. This CDR3 region has 14 residues. CDR3 amino acids: CASSLTQVEETQYF. CDR3 coding DNA: TGTGCCAGCAGCTTAACCCAGGTGGAGGAGACCCAGTACTTC.

This clone is a singleton in its sample. The rearrangement links TRBV2 to TRBJ1-4; weak D call: TRBD1 (5 bases). Germline V gene lookup returns CDR1 SNHLY and CDR2 FYNNEI. The CDR3 is 12 amino acids. Trimming stripped 6 bases from V and 10 bases from J, with 12 bases between. The CDR3 DNA sequence: TGTGCCAGCAGGGCAGACAGAGTAAAACTGTTTTTT. It encodes CASRADRVKLFF.

The DNA for the CDR3 is TGTGCCAGCAGCCAAGTGGGGAGAGAGGCTGAAGCTTTCTTT. Protein: CASSQVGREAEAFF. The rearrangement links TRBV3-1 (or the pseudogene TRBV3-2) to TRBJ1-1; D unresolved. V dropped 1 base and J dropped 6 bases, with 12 bases sitting between them. From germline, CDR1 is LGHDT and CDR2 YNNKEL (reference sequence). The CDR3 has 14 amino acids.

V usage is TRBV10-2 and J usage is TRBJ1-5, with D tentatively TRBD1 (6 bases). Looked up from germline, CDR1 is WSHSY and CDR2 is SAAADI. Trimming took 3 bases from V and 4 from J, leaving 10 bases between them. The CDR3 spans 14 residues. The CDR3 is CASSEQGTNQPQHF. For the CDR3, the DNA is TGCGCCAGCAGTGAACAGGGAACTAATCAGCCCCAGCATTTT.